This TCR beta chain was documented in a study of radiation and T cells in renal cell carcinoma. Study-wide results and limits: In nephrectomy-only tumors, top 100 clonotypes averaged about 45%, versus about 54% irradiated. In blood, top tumor clones expanded by 2 weeks, shrinking by 4.

Germline values: CDR1 MGHRA, CDR2 YSYEKL. Trimming cost V 3 bases and J 4 bases, with 13 bases left between them. The CDR3 runs to 14 residues. As regards this clone: Its antigen is not known.

The sample's treatment: 15 Gy SBRT to primary tumor, nephrectomy 4 weeks later. Nephrectomy followed 15 Gy stereotactic body radiation by 4 weeks. This renal cell carcinoma was of the clear cell type. TCRdb keeps only in-frame clones here, not all; method: immunoSEQ multiplex PCR. The sample comprises roughly 23,000 clones, about 50% of which are singletons, and roughly 16% rests with the top ten. The sample in question was tumor tissue, obtained from a patient whose treatment included radiotherapy and nephrectomy. The sequence derives from a woman aged 45-60 years with renal cell carcinoma. The chain couples TRBV4-1 to TRBJ2-7; D perhaps matches TRBD1 (5 bases). In nucleotides, the CDR3 is TGCGCCAGCAGCCACCAAATGGGGCATTACGAGCAGTACTTC. It specifies CASSHQMGHYEQYF.